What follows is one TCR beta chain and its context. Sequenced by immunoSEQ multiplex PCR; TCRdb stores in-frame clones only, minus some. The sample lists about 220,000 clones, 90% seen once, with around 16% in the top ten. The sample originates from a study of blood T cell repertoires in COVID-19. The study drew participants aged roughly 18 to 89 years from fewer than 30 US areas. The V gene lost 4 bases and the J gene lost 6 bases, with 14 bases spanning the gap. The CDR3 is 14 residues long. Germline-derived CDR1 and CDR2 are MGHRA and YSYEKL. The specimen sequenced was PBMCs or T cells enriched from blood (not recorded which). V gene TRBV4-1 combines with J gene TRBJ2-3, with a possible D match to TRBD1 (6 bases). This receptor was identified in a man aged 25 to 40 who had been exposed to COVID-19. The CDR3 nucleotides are TGCGCCAGCAGCCTCGAACAGGGTTGGGATACGCAGTATTTT. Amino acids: CASSLEQGWDTQYF.